This T cell receptor (beta chain) was documented in a study of cytomegalovirus exposure and HLA in healthy donors. Study-wide context: According to later analysis, the same platform produced the 130 or so validation and 600 to 800 first-cohort repertoires.

Of note for this clone: Its antigen remains unknown.

It was the approximately 120-subject validation cohort, separate from the approximately 620-subject first cohort, to which the donors belonged. Overall study findings and caveats: The study recorded 150 to 200 TCR beta chains that were cytomegalovirus-associated. Reportedly, diagnosis of cytomegalovirus status by the classifier showed high specificity and sensitivity.

Sequencing was performed with immunoSEQ multiplex PCR; in TCRdb, only in-frame clones are kept and a portion is missing. The sample carries fewer than 350,000 clones, approximately 87% recorded once. This TCR was recovered from a woman in her late teens or twenties in good health and CMV-seronegative. The sample consisted of PBMCs.

The CDR3 DNA is TGTGCCACCAGCCCAGGCCCTAATGAAAAACTGTTTTTT. Translated: CATSPGPNEKLFF. The chain has TRBV15 and TRBJ1-4; D call uncertain. CDR1 is LNHNV and CDR2 is YYDKDF in the germline V gene (reference sequence). V shed 5 bases and J shed 3 bases, with 7 bases lying between them. The CDR3 runs 13 residues.